This T cell receptor beta chain was found in a study of shared clonotypes between healthy human individuals. Study-level findings and limits: Despite large depth, sorted-subset datasets appeared incompletely sequenced.

Comment on this clone: The antigen is not known.

The protocol was immunoSEQ multiplex PCR, while the TCRdb copy is restricted to in-frame clones and leaves out a portion. The table shows about 2.1 million clones, with around 93% occurring only once. The CDR3 is 14 residues long. Deletions cut 5 bases from V and 7 bases from J, with 14 bases between. Germline CDR1 and CDR2: SGHAT and FQNNGV. CD45RO negativity and positive selection for CCR7 defined naive CD8 cells, a population that excluded terminally differentiated effector memory CD45RA+ cells. The source of this sequence is a man aged 18 to 35 in good health. Some clones in this sample may be carry-over from other donors' samples. Sample: naive CD8+ T cells from PBMCs. The chain couples TRBV11-2 to TRBJ1-4; the D is unclear. CDR3 sequence: CASSPPNTGEKLFF. CDR3 in DNA: TGTGCCAGCAGCCCGCCCAATACCGGTGAAAAACTGTTTTTT.